The 9 T cell receptor beta chains given below trace back to one sample, sequenced in a study of T cell responses to AZD1222 COVID-19 vaccine. Measured with immunoSEQ multiplex PCR; TCRdb has only the in-frame clones, and not every one. The sample lists more than 95,000 clones; 80% to 90% were seen once. Here the sequenced sample was peripheral blood, taken on day 0 of AZD1222 vaccination. The receptors originated from an adult in good health.

This clone appeared once. CDR3: CASSLGTGNQPQHF. The CDR3 region has the DNA TGTGCCAGCAGCTTAGGGACAGGTAATCAGCCCCAGCATTTT. The genes are TRBV11-2 and TRBJ1-5, with 7 bases fitting TRBD1. Germline V gene sequence: CDR1 SGHAT, CDR2 FQNNGV. The V and J ends lost 1 base and 4 bases, in that order; junction bases with no gene match: 1. The CDR3 spans 14 residues.

The rearrangement links TRBV7-9 to TRBJ2-7, with TRBD1 as a possible D gene (5 bases). This CDR3 spans 15 amino acids. Trimming cost V 2 bases and J 1 base, with 12 bases left between them. Germline CDR1 reads SEHNR; CDR2 reads FQNEAQ (reference sequence). CDR3 coding DNA: TGTGCCAGCAGCTTATCGCAGGGTATGTCCTACGAGCAGTACTTC. Its translation is CASSLSQGMSYEQYF.

This rearrangement joins TRBV18 to TRBJ2-3; TRBD2 aligns across 10 bases. CDR1 is KGHSH and CDR2 is LQKENI in the germline V gene. The CDR3 has 17 residues. V was clipped by 2 bases and J by 3 bases; unmatched bases: 8. This chain's CDR3 is CASSPTGTSAKTDTQYF. The CDR3 DNA follows: TGTGCCAGCTCACCAACGGGGACTAGCGCGAAAACAGATACGCAGTATTTT.

This sequence joins TRBV6-5 and TRBJ2-2, with D hard to call. Per the germline V gene, CDR1 is MNHEY and CDR2 is SVGAGI. This CDR3 contains 13 residues. With 7 bases removed from V and 1 base from J, the gap between germline ends came to 7 bases. CDR3 in amino acids: CASTPRNTGELFF. The DNA for the CDR3 is TGTGCCAGCACTCCCCGGAACACCGGGGAGCTGTTTTTT.

This rearrangement joins TRBV7-9 to TRBJ1-1, with D possibly TRBD1 on 5 matching bases. Trimming shortened V by 4 bases and J by 2 bases, and 20 bases separated the two germline ends. Germline values: CDR1 SEHNR, CDR2 FQNEAQ (reference sequence). The CDR3 has 17 amino acids. In DNA form, the CDR3 reads TGTGCCAGCAGCTCCATTTGGGGCAGGGCGCCTAACACTGAAGCTTTCTTT. Translation: CASSSIWGRAPNTEAFF.

V and J are TRBV6-5 and TRBJ2-3; D may correspond to TRBD1 or TRBD2 (5 bases each). Germline V gene lookup returns CDR1 MNHEY and CDR2 SVGAGI. Trimming stripped 0 bases from V and 0 bases from J, with 7 bases between. CDR3 length equals 15 residues. CDR3 DNA sequence: TGTGCCAGCAGTTACTCGGGGACCAGCACAGATACGCAGTATTTT. Encoded protein: CASSYSGTSTDTQYF.

This chain connects TRBV9 to TRBJ2-7, with 8 bases identical to TRBD2. Germline loops: CDR1 SGDLS, CDR2 YYNGEE. After removal of 1 base from V and 5 bases from J, the junction contained 5 bases not matched to a gene. CDR3 length equals 14 residues. CDR3 region: CASSVYWREDEQYF. DNA for the CDR3: TGTGCCAGCAGCGTATATTGGCGGGAGGACGAGCAGTACTTC.

This chain uses TRBV19 with TRBJ2-7; 7 bases fit TRBD1. V shed 4 bases and J 5 bases; nucleotides not matched to a gene: 8. The CDR3 is 14 residues long. Germline CDR1 reads LNHDA; CDR2 reads SQIVND (reference sequence). The CDR3 DNA reads TGTGCCAGTAGTACAATGACAGGGATGAACGAGCAGTACTTC. Translation gives CASSTMTGMNEQYF.

The chain is built from TRBV6-1 and TRBJ2-6, with D hard to call. There are 15 residues in the CDR3. V lost 3 bases, J lost 4 bases, and 10 bases lay in between. The germline V gene has CDR1 MNHNS and CDR2 SASEGT. The CDR3 is CASSDVRPGANVLTF. The CDR3 DNA sequence: TGTGCCAGCAGTGATGTCCGGCCCGGGGCCAACGTCCTGACTTTC.